This is a list of T cell receptor beta chains from one sample in a study of blood T cells in healthy people across ages. One entry per CDR3 protein, called by TCRdb with MiXCR from the 5' RACE reads. This sample has more than 800,000 distinct CDR3 sequences, with more than 25% found just once. The sequenced sample consisted of blood. These receptors were collected from a woman older than 75 in good health. The CDR3 runs from the conserved cysteine through the conserved F or W. The order of the fields is clone size, D gene, V gene, J gene, CDR3 DNA, CDR3 protein. The D gene is left open where the match is weak. Rows may omit the clone size; those that give it use once, few, many or a size class.

-,-,TRBV3-1,TRBJ2-7,TGTGCCAGCAGCCAAGATCGGGGAGTGCAGTACTTC,CASSQDRGVQYF
-,-,TRBV18,TRBJ2-5,TGTGCCAGCTCACCCGGATCAGGGCCCCGGGAGCAGTACTTC,CASSPGSGPREQYF
-,-,TRBV19,TRBJ1-1,TGTGCCAGTAGTATTCGGAACACTGAAGCTTTCTTT,CASSIRNTEAFF
-,-,TRBV29-1,TRBJ2-3,TGCAGCGTTGACCCGGAGGGGGCCACAGATACGCAGTATTTT,CSVDPEGATDTQYF
-,TRBD1,TRBV11-2,TRBJ2-6,TGTGCCAGCAGCCAACAGGGGGCCGCCTCTGGGGCCAACGTCCTGACTTTC,CASSQQGAASGANVLTF
-,-,TRBV10-3,TRBJ2-1,TGTGCCATCAGGAGGGAGAGCTCCTACAATGAGCAGTTCTTC,CAIRRESSYNEQFF
many,TRBD1,TRBV7-2,TRBJ1-2,TGTGCCAGCAGCTTAGAGATAGGGGGCGCCTATGGCTACACCTTC,CASSLEIGGAYGYTF
-,-,TRBV14,TRBJ1-4,TGTGCCAGCAGCCAAGACCCCACAGGGTTTAGTGAAAAACTGTTTTTT,CASSQDPTGFSEKLFF
few,-,TRBV9,TRBJ1-2,TGTGCCAGCAGCGCCCGACGGGACGCCCTTCATGGCTACACCTTC,CASSARRDALHGYTF
-,-,TRBV7-9,TRBJ1-2,TGTGCCAGCAGTGTCAGGGAAGTTAACTATGGCTACACCTTC,CASSVREVNYGYTF
-,TRBD2,TRBV7-2,TRBJ2-7,TGTACCAGCAGCTTAGCGGGGAGCGGGAGGGCCCGAGAGCAGTACTTC,CTSSLAGSGRAREQYF
many,-,TRBV20-1,TRBJ2-5,TGCAGTCTCGTAGATCAGGGGGGGGGAGAGACCCAGTACTTC,CSLVDQGGGETQYF
many,-,TRBV11-2,TRBJ1-2,TGTGCCAGCAGCTCGCACTGGAGGGGAAGTTATGGCTACACCTTC,CASSSHWRGSYGYTF
many,TRBD2,TRBV7-9,TRBJ2-1,TGTGCCAGCAGCACCGCGGGACTAGCGGGGATCAATGAGCAGTTCTTC,CASSTAGLAGINEQFF
few,-,TRBV6-6,TRBJ2-7,TGTGCCAGCAGTTACTCGGGTCCCCGGGGGCAGCACGAGCAGTACTTC,CASSYSGPRGQHEQYF
-,-,TRBV18,TRBJ2-3,TGTGCCAGCTCACCGGCGGACCTTAGGGATACGCAGTATTTT,CASSPADLRDTQYF
-,-,TRBV18,TRBJ1-2,TGTGCCAGCACACCCTCCATGTCAGGCGGAAACTATGGCTACACCTTC,CASTPSMSGGNYGYTF
few,-,TRBV18,TRBJ1-5,TGTGCCAGCTCACCAGACGAACAGTATAGCAATCAGCCCCAGCATTTT,CASSPDEQYSNQPQHF
few,-,TRBV7-2,TRBJ1-5,TGTGCCAGCAGCTTAGACAGGTTAGGCAATCAGCCCCAGCATTTT,CASSLDRLGNQPQHF
few,TRBD1,TRBV7-2,TRBJ1-1,TGTGCCAGTAAGACTCCGGACAGGGGGCAAAATGAAGCTTTCTTT,CASKTPDRGQNEAFF
many,-,TRBV3-1,TRBJ1-2,TGTGCCAGCAGCCAAGAACCAGGAATCTATGGCTACACCTTC,CASSQEPGIYGYTF
many,-,TRBV11-2,TRBJ2-3,TGTGCCAGCAGCCACGGAGCCCCAGATACGCAGTATTTT,CASSHGAPDTQYF
many,-,TRBV19,TRBJ2-7,TGTGCCAGTAGTAAGAGCGACTCCTACGAGCAGTACTTC,CASSKSDSYEQYF
-,-,TRBV11-2,TRBJ2-5,TGTGCCAGCAGCTCGCGCGCAGTACATGAGCAGTACTTC,CASSSRAVHEQYF
-,-,TRBV20-1,TRBJ2-3,TGCAGTGCTAAACCCGGGGGTGACCTTAGCACAGATACGCAGTATTTT,CSAKPGGDLSTDTQYF
-,-,TRBV5-1,TRBJ2-1,TGCGCCAGCAGCGAGCAGGGGGACTCAATACGTGGGGAGCAGTTCTTC,CASSEQGDSIRGEQFF
many,TRBD1,TRBV7-9,TRBJ2-6,TGTGCCAGCAGTTACCGGGGACAGGGACTACGCGGGGCCAACGTCCTGACTTTC,CASSYRGQGLRGANVLTF
-,-,TRBV30,TRBJ2-1,TGTGCCTGGAGGAAAGAGGGGGAGGGGGGAGGCAATGAGCAGTTCTTC,CAWRKEGEGGGNEQFF
many,TRBD2,TRBV4-3,TRBJ2-1,TGCGCCAGCAGCCAAGGGAAGGCTCTGACCGGGATACTAGCGGCACCCAATGAGCAGTTCTTC,CASSQGKALTGILAAPNEQFF
many,-,TRBV29-1,TRBJ1-4,TGCAGCGCCGTGGGGCCTAATGAAAAACTGTTTTTT,CSAVGPNEKLFF
few,-,TRBV7-2,TRBJ2-1,TGTGCCAGCAGCTCGGACGGGGACGAGCAGTTCTTC,CASSSDGDEQFF
many,TRBD1,TRBV20-1,TRBJ2-7,TGCAGTGTTCAGTCGGGACAGGGTTATAACGAGCAGTACTTC,CSVQSGQGYNEQYF
few,-,TRBV2,TRBJ2-5,TGTGCCAGCAGCCGCCTCCGACGACTGCAAGAGACCCAGTACTTC,CASSRLRRLQETQYF
once,TRBD2,TRBV7-2,TRBJ2-1,TGTGCCAGCAGTTCAAATCCGATAGCGGGCTCCTACAATGAGCAGTTCTTC,CASSSNPIAGSYNEQFF
many,TRBD2,TRBV4-2,TRBJ2-5,TGTGCCAGCAGCCAAGATTTACTAGCGGAGACCCAGTACTTC,CASSQDLLAETQYF
many,TRBD1,TRBV4-3,TRBJ2-3,TGCGCCAGCAGCCGCGGACAGGCATTTAGCACAGATACGCAGTATTTT,CASSRGQAFSTDTQYF
-,TRBD1,TRBV5-5,TRBJ2-7,TGTGCCAGCAGCGGCCGGGACAGGGGGTCTCGGGAGCAGTACTTC,CASSGRDRGSREQYF
-,-,TRBV3-1,TRBJ1-2,TGTGCCAGCAGCCAAGAATACGGAGGCGGCTACACCTTC,CASSQEYGGGYTF
many,TRBD2,TRBV7-2,TRBJ2-5,TGTGCCAGCAGCTTAGAATCCCAAAGCGGGGGGATTCGGGAGACCCAGTACTTC,CASSLESQSGGIRETQYF
many,TRBD1,TRBV5-6,TRBJ1-2,TGTGCCAGCAGCCACTACAGGGGAACTAACTATGGCTACACCTTC,CASSHYRGTNYGYTF
many,-,TRBV6-5,TRBJ2-1,TGTGCCACCCGGACACCCCTCAATGAGCAGTTCTTC,CATRTPLNEQFF
few,TRBD1,TRBV15,TRBJ1-1,TGTGCCACCAGCAGGGGGGACAGGGCAGCTTTCTTT,CATSRGDRAAFF
many,-,TRBV7-2,TRBJ1-2,TGTGCCAGCAGCCCCAATAGGACGACAAACTATGGCTACACCTTC,CASSPNRTTNYGYTF
once,-,TRBV6-5,TRBJ1-6,TGTCCCAGCAGTTACTCGAGGAGTAATAATTCACCCCTCCACTTT,CPSSYSRSNNSPLHF
-,TRBD2,TRBV20-1,TRBJ2-5,TGCAGTGCTCGATCCCTAGGTCGCGGGGGGAAAGGAGAGACCCAGTACTTC,CSARSLGRGGKGETQYF
-,-,TRBV12-3/TRBV12-4,TRBJ1-5,TGTGCCAGCAGTTATGATCCCAATCAGCCCCAGCATTTT,CASSYDPNQPQHF
-,-,TRBV20-1,TRBJ2-7,TGCAGTGCTAGATTCGGCCAGGCAGGGTGGTTTGGCGAGCAGTACTTC,CSARFGQAGWFGEQYF
few,TRBD2,TRBV7-2,TRBJ2-2,TGTGCCAGCAGCCCCGCTAGCGGGGGGCCCACCGGGGAGCTGTTTTTT,CASSPASGGPTGELFF
many,TRBD1,TRBV2,TRBJ2-7,TGTGCCAGCAGAGGGGACAGGGGAAACGAGCAGTACTTC,CASRGDRGNEQYF
few,-,TRBV30,TRBJ1-4,TGTGCCTGGAGTGACTCGGTGGGGGCTAATGAAAAACTGTTTTTT,CAWSDSVGANEKLFF
many,TRBD1,TRBV5-1,TRBJ2-5,TGCGCCAGCAGCCAGGGGGTAGGCCATCAAGAGACCCAGTACTTC,CASSQGVGHQETQYF
many,TRBD2,TRBV9,TRBJ2-7,TGTGCCAGCACCCTAGCGGGGGCCTCCCACGAGCAGTACTTC,CASTLAGASHEQYF
few,TRBD2,TRBV3-1,TRBJ2-3,TGTGCCAGCAGCCAAAGACTAGCGGGGAAATCAGGCACAGATACGCAGTATTTT,CASSQRLAGKSGTDTQYF
many,-,TRBV24-1,TRBJ2-3,TGTGCCACCAGTGATCCGGGACTCAGCGGTGGGGATACGCAGTATTTT,CATSDPGLSGGDTQYF